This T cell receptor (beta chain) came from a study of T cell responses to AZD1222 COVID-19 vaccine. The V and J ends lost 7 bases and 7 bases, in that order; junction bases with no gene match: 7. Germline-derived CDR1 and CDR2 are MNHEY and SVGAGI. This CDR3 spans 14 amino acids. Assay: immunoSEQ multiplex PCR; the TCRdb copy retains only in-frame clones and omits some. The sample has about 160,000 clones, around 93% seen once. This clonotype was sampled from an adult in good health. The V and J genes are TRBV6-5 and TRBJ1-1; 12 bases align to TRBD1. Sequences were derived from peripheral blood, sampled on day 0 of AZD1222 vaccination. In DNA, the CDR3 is TGTGCCAGCAAGGGGGGACAGGGGGCATTTGAAGCTTTCTTT. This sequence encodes CASKGGQGAFEAFF.